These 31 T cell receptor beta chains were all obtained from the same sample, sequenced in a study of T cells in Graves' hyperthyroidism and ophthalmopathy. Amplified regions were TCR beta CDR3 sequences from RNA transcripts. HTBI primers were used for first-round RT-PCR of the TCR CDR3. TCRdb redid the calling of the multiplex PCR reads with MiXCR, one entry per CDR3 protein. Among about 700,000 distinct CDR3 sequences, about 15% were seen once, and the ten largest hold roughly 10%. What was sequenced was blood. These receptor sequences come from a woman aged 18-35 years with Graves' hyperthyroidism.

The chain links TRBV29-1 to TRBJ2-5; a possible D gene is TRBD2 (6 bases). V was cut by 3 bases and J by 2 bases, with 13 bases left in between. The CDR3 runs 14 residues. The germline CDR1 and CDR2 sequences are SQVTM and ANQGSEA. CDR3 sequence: CSVDSHGGQETQYF. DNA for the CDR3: TGCAGCGTTGACTCTCATGGAGGGCAAGAGACCCAGTACTTC.

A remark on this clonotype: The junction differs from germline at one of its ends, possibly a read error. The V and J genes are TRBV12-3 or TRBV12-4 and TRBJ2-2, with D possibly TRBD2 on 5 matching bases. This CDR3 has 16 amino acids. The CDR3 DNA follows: TGTGTCAGCAGTTTAGGCGGGCGCGCGAACACCGGGGAGCTGTTTTTT. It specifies CVSSLGGRANTGELFF.

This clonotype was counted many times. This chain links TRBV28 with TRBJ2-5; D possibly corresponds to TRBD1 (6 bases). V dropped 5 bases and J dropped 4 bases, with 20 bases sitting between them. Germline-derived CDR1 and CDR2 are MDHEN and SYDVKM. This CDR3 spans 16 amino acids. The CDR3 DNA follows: TGTGCCAGCAGTACCCTTCGACAGGAAGGTGGAGAGACCCAGTACTTC. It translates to CASSTLRQEGGETQYF. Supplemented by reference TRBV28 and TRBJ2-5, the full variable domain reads DVKVTQSSRYLVKRTGEKVFLECVQDMDHENMFWYRQDPGLGLRLIYFSYDVKMKEKGDIPEGYSVSREKKERFSLILESASTNQTSMYLCASSTLRQEGGETQYFGPGTRLLVL.

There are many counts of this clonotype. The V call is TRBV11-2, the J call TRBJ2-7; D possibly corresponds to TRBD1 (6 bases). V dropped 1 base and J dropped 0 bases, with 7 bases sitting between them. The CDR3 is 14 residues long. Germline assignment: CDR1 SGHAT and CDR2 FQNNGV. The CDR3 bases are TGTGCCAGCAGCTTAGTGGACAGCTCCTACGAGCAGTACTTC. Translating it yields CASSLVDSSYEQYF.

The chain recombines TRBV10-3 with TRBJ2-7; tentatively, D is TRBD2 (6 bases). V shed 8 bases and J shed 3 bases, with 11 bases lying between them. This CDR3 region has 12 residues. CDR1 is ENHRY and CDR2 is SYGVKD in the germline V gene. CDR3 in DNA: TGTGCCATCGGGGACTTGCACTACGAGCAGTACTTC. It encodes CAIGDLHYEQYF.

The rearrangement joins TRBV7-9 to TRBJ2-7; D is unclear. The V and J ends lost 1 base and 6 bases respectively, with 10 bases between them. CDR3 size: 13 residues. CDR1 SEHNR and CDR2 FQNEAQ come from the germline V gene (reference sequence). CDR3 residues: CASSLGAKGEQYF. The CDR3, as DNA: TGTGCCAGCAGCTTAGGGGCGAAGGGCGAGCAGTACTTC.

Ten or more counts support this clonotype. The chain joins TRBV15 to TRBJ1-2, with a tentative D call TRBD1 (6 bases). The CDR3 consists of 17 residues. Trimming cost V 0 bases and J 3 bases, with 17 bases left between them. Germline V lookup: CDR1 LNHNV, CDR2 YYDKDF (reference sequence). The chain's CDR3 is CATSREEQGGFDYGYTF. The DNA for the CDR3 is TGTGCCACCAGCAGAGAAGAACAGGGAGGATTTGACTATGGCTACACCTTC.

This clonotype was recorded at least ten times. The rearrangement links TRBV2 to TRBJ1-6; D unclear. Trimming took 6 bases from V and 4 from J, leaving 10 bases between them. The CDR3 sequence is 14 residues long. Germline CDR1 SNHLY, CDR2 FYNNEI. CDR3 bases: TGTGCCAGCAGCATCCAGGATTATAATTCACCCCTCCACTTT. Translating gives CASSIQDYNSPLHF.

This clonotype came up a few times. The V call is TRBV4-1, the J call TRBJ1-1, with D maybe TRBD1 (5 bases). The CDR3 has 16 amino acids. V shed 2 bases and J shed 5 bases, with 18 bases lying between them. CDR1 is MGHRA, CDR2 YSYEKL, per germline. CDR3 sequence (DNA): TGCGCCAGCAGCCAATCACGGACATACCAGACAACTGAAGCTTTCTTT. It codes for CASSQSRTYQTTEAFF.

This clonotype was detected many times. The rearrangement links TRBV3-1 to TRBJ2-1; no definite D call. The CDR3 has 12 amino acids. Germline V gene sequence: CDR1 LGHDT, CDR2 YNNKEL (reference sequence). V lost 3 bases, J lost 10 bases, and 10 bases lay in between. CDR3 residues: CASSHLAREQFF. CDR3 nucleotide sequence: TGTGCCAGCAGCCATTTAGCAAGGGAGCAGTTCTTC.

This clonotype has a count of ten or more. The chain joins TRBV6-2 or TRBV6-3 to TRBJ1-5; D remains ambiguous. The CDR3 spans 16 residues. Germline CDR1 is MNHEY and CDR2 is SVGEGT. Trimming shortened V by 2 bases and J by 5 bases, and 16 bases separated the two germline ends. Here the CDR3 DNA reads TGTGCCAGCAGTTACCCTAGGGAGGCTTCTCATCAGCCCCAGCATTTT. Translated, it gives CASSYPREASHQPQHF.

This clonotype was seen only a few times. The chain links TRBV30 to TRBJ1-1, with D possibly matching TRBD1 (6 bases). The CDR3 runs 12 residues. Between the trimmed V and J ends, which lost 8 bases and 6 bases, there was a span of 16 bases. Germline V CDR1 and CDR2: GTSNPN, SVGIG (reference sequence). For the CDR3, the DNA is TGTGCCGGGGTCGGACAGACCCCTGAAGCTTTCTTT. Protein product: CAGVGQTPEAFF.

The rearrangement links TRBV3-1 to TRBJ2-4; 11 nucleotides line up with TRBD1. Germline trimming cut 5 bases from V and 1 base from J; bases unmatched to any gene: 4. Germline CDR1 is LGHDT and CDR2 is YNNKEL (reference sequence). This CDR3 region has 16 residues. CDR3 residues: CASSSRDRGAKNIQYF. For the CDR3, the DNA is TGTGCCAGCAGCTCGCGGGACAGGGGGGCCAAAAACATTCAGTACTTC.

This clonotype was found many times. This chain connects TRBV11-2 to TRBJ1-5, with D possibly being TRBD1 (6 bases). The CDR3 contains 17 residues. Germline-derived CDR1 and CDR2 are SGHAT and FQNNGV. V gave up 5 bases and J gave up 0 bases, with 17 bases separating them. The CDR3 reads CASSLPRTVYSNQPQHF. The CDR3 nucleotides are TGTGCCAGCAGCCTCCCCCGGACAGTTTATAGCAATCAGCCCCAGCATTTT.

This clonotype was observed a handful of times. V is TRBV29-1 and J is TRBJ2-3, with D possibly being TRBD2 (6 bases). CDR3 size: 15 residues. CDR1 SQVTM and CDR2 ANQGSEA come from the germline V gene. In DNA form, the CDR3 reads TGCGGGGGACGGTTTGGGCGGGGAAGCACAGATACGCAGTATTTT. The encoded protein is CGGRFGRGSTDTQYF.

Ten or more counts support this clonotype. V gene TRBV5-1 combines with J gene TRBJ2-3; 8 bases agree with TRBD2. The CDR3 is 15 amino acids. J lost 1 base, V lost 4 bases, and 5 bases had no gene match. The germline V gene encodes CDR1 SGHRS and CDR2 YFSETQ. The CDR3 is CASSGKGLGTDTQYF. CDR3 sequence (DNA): TGCGCCAGCAGCGGGAAGGGACTAGGCACAGATACGCAGTATTTT.

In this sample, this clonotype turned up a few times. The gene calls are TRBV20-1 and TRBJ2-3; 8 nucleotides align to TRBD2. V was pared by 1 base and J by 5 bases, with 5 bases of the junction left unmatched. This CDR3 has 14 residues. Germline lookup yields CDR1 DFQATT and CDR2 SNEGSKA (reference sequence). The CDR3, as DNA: TGCAGTGCTAGAGGTAGCGGGATTGTAGATACGCAGTATTTT. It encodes CSARGSGIVDTQYF.

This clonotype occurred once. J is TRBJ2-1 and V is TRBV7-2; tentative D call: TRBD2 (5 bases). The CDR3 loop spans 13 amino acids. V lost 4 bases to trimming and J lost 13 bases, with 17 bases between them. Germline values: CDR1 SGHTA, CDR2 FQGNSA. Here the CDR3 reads CASSSSPGGRQFF. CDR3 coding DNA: TGTGCCAGCAGCTCATCCCCCGGTGGGAGACAGTTCTTC. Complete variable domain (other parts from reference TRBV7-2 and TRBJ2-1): GAGVSQSPSNKVTEKGKDVELRCDPISGHTALYWYRQSLGQGLEFLIYFQGNSAPDKSGLPSDRFSAERTGGSVSTLTIQRTQQEDSAVYLCASSSSPGGRQFFGPGTRLTVL.

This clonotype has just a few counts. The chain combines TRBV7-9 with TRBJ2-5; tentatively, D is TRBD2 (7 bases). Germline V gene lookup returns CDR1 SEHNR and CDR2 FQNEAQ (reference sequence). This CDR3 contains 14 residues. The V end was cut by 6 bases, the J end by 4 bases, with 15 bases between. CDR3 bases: TGTGCCAGCAGTAGGGGGGGAGCGAGAGAGACCCAGTACTTC. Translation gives CASSRGGARETQYF.

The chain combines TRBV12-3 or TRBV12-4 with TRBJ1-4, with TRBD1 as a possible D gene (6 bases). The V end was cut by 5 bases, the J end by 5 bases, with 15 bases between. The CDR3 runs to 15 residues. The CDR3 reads CASSRPGGNNEKLFF. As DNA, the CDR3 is TGTGCCAGCAGTCGCCCCGGGGGCAACAATGAAAAACTGTTTTTT.

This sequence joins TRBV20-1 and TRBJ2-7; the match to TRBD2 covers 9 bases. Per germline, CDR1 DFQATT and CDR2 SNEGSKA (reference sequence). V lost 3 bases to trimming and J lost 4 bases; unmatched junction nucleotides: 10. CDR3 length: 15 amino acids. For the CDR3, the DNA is TGCAGTGCTAGCCTGGCAGCGGGAGGTGATTACGAGCAGTACTTC. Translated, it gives CSASLAAGGDYEQYF.

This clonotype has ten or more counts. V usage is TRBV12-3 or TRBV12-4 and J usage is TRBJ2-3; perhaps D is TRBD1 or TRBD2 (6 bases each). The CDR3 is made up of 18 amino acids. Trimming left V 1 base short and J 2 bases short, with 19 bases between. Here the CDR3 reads CASSLGGQRRGVTDTQYF. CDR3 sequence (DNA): TGTGCCAGCAGTTTAGGTGGCCAGCGGAGGGGGGTCACAGATACGCAGTATTTT.

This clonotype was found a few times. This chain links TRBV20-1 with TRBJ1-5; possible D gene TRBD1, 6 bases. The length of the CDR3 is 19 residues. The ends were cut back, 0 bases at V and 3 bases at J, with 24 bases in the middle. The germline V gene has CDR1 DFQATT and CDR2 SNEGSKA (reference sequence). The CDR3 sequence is CSARDRAPRFRGLNQPQHF. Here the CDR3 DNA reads TGCAGTGCTAGAGATCGAGCCCCCCGATTCAGGGGACTCAATCAGCCCCAGCATTTT.

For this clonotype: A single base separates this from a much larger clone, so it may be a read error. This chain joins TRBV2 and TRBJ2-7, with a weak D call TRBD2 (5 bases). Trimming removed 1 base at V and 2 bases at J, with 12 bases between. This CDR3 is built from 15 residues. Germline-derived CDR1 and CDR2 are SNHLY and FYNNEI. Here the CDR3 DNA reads TGTGCCAGCAGTGAAGTCAGGAGGCCACCCTACGAGCAGTACTTC. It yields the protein CASSEVRRPPYEQYF.

CDR3 sequence (DNA): TGTGCCAGCAGGGACAGGACCACCGGGGAGCTGTTTTTT. This translates into CASRDRTTGELFF. The genes are TRBV12-3 or TRBV12-4 and TRBJ2-2, with TRBD1 identical over 7 bases. CDR3 size: 13 residues. Trimming removed 6 bases from V and 4 bases from J; junction bases left unmatched: 2.

The CDR3 loop is CASSLKPQETQYF. CDR3 nucleotide sequence: TGTGCCAGCAGCTTAAAACCACAAGAGACCCAGTACTTC. The chain is built from TRBV7-3 and TRBJ2-5; D uncertain. Germline values: CDR1 SGHTA, CDR2 FQGTGA. V lost 1 base and J 2 bases, leaving 5 bases between the germline ends. The CDR3 runs 13 residues.

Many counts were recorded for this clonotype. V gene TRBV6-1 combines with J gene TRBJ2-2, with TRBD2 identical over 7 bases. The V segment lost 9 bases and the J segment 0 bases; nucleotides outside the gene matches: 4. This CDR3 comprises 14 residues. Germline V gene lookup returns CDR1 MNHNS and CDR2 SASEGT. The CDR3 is CASRDYANTGELFF. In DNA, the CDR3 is TGTGCCAGTCGGGACTACGCGAACACCGGGGAGCTGTTTTTT.

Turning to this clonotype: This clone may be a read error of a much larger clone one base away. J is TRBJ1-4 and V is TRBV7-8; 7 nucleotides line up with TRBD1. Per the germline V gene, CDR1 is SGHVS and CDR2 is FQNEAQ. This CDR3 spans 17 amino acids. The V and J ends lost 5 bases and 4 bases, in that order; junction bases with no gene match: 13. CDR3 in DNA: TGTGCCAGCAGCCGACCCGGCGCGGGACAGAGTAATGAAAAACTGTTTTTT. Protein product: CASSRPGAGQSNEKLFF.

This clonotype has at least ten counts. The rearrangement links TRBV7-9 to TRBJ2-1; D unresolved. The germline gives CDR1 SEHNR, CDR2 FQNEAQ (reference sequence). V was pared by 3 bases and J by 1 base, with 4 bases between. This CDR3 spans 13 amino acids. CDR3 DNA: TGTGCCAGCAGCTTGGAGTCCTACAATGAGCAGTTCTTC. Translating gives CASSLESYNEQFF.

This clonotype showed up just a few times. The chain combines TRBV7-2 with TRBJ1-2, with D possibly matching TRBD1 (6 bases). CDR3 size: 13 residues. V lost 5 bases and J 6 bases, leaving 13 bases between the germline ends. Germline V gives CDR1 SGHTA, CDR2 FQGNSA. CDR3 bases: TGTGCCAGCAGCGATAATACAGGGCATGGCTACACCTTC. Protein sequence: CASSDNTGHGYTF. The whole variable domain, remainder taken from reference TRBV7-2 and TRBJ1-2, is GAGVSQSPSNKVTEKGKDVELRCDPISGHTALYWYRQSLGQGLEFLIYFQGNSAPDKSGLPSDRFSAERTGGSVSTLTIQRTQQEDSAVYLCASSDNTGHGYTFGSGTRLTVV.

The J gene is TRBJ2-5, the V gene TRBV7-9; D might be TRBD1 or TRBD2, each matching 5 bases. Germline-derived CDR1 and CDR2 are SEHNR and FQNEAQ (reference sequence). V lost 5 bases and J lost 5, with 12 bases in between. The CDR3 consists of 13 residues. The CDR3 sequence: CASSTEWGETQYF. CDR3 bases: TGTGCCAGCAGCACCGAATGGGGGGAGACCCAGTACTTC.